This entry describes one TCR beta chain. The data were produced by immunoSEQ multiplex PCR, yet TCRdb's version contains in-frame clones alone and is incomplete. The sample holds approximately 400,000 clones, about 95% seen once. This record belongs to a study of shared T cell receptors in the human thymus. This receptor was identified in a human donor. The sequencing sample was made of thymocytes.

This CDR3 reads CSVHKPLAAVYNEQFF. CDR3 nucleotide sequence: TGCAGCGTCCACAAACCCCTAGCGGCCGTCTACAATGAGCAGTTCTTC. The V gene is TRBV29-1, the J gene TRBJ2-1, with 7 positions matching TRBD2. Unmatched junction bases numbered 14, after V lost 6 bases and J lost 3 bases. The V gene's germline CDR1 is SQVTM and CDR2 ANQGSEA. CDR3 length equals 16 residues.